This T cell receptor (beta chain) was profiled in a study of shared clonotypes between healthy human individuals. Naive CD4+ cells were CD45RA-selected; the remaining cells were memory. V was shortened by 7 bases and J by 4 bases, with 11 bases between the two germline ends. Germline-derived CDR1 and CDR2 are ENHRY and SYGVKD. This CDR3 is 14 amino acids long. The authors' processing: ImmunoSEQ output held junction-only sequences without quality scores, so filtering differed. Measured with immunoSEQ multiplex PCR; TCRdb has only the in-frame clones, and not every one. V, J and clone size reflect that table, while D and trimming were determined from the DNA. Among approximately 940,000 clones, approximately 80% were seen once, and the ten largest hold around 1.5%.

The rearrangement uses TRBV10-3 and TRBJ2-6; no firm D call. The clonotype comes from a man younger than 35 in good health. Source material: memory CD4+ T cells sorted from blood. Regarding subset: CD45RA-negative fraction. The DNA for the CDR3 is TGTGCCATCACTCCGGGCGCGGGGGCCAACGTCCTGACTTTC. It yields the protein CAITPGAGANVLTF.